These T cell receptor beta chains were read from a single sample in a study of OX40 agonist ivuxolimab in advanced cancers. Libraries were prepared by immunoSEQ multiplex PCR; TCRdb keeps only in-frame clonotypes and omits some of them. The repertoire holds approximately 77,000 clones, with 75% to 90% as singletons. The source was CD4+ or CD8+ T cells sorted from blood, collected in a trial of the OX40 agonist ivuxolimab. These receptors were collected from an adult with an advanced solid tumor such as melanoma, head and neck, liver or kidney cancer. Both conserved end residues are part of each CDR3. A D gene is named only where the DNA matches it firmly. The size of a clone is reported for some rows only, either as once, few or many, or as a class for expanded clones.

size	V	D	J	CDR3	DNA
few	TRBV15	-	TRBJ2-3	CATSKGGTDTQYF	TGTGCCACCAGCAAGGGTGGCACAGATACGCAGTATTTT
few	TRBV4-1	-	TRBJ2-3	CASSQRYVVEGARDTQYF	TGCGCCAGCAGCCAAAGATATGTGGTGGAGGGGGCCCGAGATACGCAGTATTTT
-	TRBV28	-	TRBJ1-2	CASSSVDGYTF	TGTGCCAGCAGTTCGGTGGATGGCTACACCTTC
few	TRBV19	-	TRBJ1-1	CASSTGRMSTEAFF	TGTGCCAGTAGTACGGGGAGGATGAGCACTGAAGCTTTCTTT
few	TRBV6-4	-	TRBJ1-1	CAVVRAFF	TGTGCCGTGGTACGAGCTTTCTTT
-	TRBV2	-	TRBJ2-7	CARKGQGGHEQYF	TGTGCCAGGAAGGGGCAGGGAGGCCACGAGCAGTACTTC
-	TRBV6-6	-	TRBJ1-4	CASSYSTGVANEKLFF	TGTGCCAGCAGTTACTCGACGGGGGTGGCTAATGAAAAACTGTTTTTT
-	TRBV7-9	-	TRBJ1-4	CASSRLGGWYEKLFF	TGTGCCAGCAGCCGACTGGGGGGGTGGTATGAAAAACTGTTTTTT
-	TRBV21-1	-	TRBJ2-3	CASSSTTGQGTDTQYF	TGTGCCAGCAGCTCCACTACGGGACAAGGCACAGATACGCAGTATTTT
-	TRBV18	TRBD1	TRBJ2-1	CASSSWTGNNEQFF	TGTGCCAGCTCGTCATGGACAGGGAACAATGAGCAGTTCTTC
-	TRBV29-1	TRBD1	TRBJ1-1	CSVEGGQGATEAFF	TGCAGCGTTGAAGGAGGACAGGGGGCCACTGAAGCTTTCTTT
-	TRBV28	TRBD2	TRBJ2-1	CASDGGRRNEQFF	TGTGCCAGCGATGGCGGGAGAAGAAATGAGCAGTTCTTC
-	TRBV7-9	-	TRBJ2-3	CAYGGTRTDTQYF	TGTGCATACGGCGGGACCCGCACAGATACGCAGTATTTT
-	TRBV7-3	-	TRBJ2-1	CASSLSGREGNEQFF	TGTGCCAGCAGCCTCTCGGGTCGCGAGGGTAATGAGCAGTTCTTC
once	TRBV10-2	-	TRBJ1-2	CASSERVGYTF	TGCGCCAGCAGTGAGAGGGTTGGCTACACCTTC
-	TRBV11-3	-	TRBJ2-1	CASSLWPGDNEQFF	TGTGCCAGCAGCTTATGGCCCGGGGACAATGAGCAGTTCTTC
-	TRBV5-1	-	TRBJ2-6	CASRVSGANVLTF	TGCGCCAGCAGGGTCTCTGGGGCCAACGTCCTGACTTTC
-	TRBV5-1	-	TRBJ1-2	CASSSSLLVRGRDGYTF	TGCGCCAGCAGCTCTAGCTTGTTAGTCCGTGGAAGGGATGGCTACACCTTC
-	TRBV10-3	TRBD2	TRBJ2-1	CAISEMGGTYNEQFF	TGTGCCATCAGTGAAATGGGAGGGACCTACAATGAGCAGTTCTTC
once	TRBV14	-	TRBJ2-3	CASSQDRGGLRRDTQYF	TGTGCCAGCAGCCAAGATAGGGGGGGCCTGCGAAGAGATACGCAGTATTTT
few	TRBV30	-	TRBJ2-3	CAWTPGLNLQYF	TGTGCCTGGACCCCGGGGCTTAATTTACAGTATTTT
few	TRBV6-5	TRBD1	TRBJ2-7	CASSRTGASYEQYF	TGTGCCAGCAGTAGGACAGGGGCCTCCTACGAGCAGTACTTC
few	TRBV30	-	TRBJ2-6	CAWMRSSGANVLTF	TGTGCCTGGATGAGGAGCTCTGGGGCCAACGTCCTGACTTTC
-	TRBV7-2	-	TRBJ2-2	CASSLGVSNTGELFF	TGTGCCAGCAGCTTAGGCGTATCGAACACCGGGGAGCTGTTTTTT
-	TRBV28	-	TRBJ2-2	CASRRGGTGELFF	TGTGCCAGCAGGAGGGGAGGAACCGGGGAGCTGTTTTTT
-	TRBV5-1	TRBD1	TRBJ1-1	CASSLGRDRQNTEAFF	TGCGCCAGCAGCTTGGGACGGGACAGGCAAAACACTGAAGCTTTCTTT
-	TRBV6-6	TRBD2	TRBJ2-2	CASSYQSGGVAGELFF	TGTGCCAGCAGTTACCAGTCGGGAGGGGTCGCCGGGGAGCTGTTTTTT
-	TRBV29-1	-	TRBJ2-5	CSVHSGRRQETQYF	TGCAGCGTCCATTCCGGACGGCGCCAAGAGACCCAGTACTTC
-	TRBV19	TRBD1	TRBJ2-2	CASISLRGQGYVGELFF	TGTGCCAGTATCTCCCTGAGGGGACAGGGGTACGTCGGGGAGCTGTTTTTT
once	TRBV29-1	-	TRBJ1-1	CSVARGKAEAFF	TGCAGCGTTGCTCGGGGGAAGGCTGAAGCTTTCTTT